Each of the 9 T cell receptor beta chains below was sequenced from the same sample in a study of blood T cell repertoires in COVID-19 (TCRdb year 2020). Library creation used the immunoSEQ multiplex PCR assay. This immuneACCESS table, as held by TCRdb, lists in-frame sequences with V and J called but not all clones. Of the missing ones, under half trace to an unresolved V gene in checked studies; the others have no known cause. A total of some 100,000 clones appear in this sample, around 85% of them only once. Around 1.9% of the sample is in the top ten clones. Source material: peripheral blood. Source of these receptors: a woman aged 70-85 years with active or convalescent COVID-19.

The chain has TRBV9 and TRBJ1-1, with a weak D call TRBD1 (5 bases). V gave up 1 base and J gave up 8 bases, with 12 bases separating them. Germline V lookup: CDR1 SGDLS, CDR2 YYNGEE. The CDR3 length is 13 residues. CDR3 sequence: CASSVQGMGEAFF. CDR3 sequence (DNA): TGTGCCAGCAGCGTACAGGGTATGGGGGAAGCTTTCTTT.

The chain is built from TRBV19 and TRBJ1-2, with TRBD1 matching over 9 bases. This CDR3 region has 13 residues. The trim removed 8 bases at V and 6 bases at J, leaving 7 bases unmatched. Per germline, CDR1 LNHDA and CDR2 SQIVND (reference sequence). CDR3 residues: CASRPQGADGYTF. The CDR3 DNA reads TGTGCCAGTCGTCCACAGGGGGCGGATGGCTACACCTTC. Using reference TRBV19 and TRBJ1-2 for the parts outside the CDR3, the full variable domain is DGGITQSPKYLFRKEGQNVTLSCEQNLNHDAMYWYRQDPGQGLRLIYYSQIVNDFQKGDIAEGYSVSREKKESFPLTVTSAQKNPTAFYLCASRPQGADGYTFGSGTRLTVV.

This rearrangement joins TRBV7-2 to TRBJ1-6; no clear D gene. Between the trimmed V and J ends, which lost 3 bases and 7 bases, there was a span of 13 bases. This CDR3 spans 15 amino acids. Per germline, CDR1 SGHTA and CDR2 FQGNSA. The CDR3 protein is CASSFPGSGNSPLHF. The CDR3 DNA follows: TGTGCCAGCAGCTTCCCGGGATCTGGGAATTCACCCCTCCACTTT.

The CDR3 is CASSFAGGAGTEAFF. CDR3 DNA: TGCGCCAGCAGCTTCGCAGGGGGCGCGGGGACCGAAGCTTTCTTT. The gene calls are TRBV5-1 and TRBJ1-1, with TRBD1 matching 8 bases. The V and J ends lost 2 bases and 8 bases, in that order; junction bases with no gene match: 11. Germline V lookup: CDR1 SGHRS, CDR2 YFSETQ. There are 15 residues in the CDR3. Full variable domain (missing parts from reference TRBV5-1 and TRBJ1-1): KAGVTQTPRYLIKTRGQQVTLSCSPISGHRSVSWYQQTPGQGLQFLFEYFSETQRNKGNFPGRFSGRQFSNSRSEMNVSTLELGDSALYLCASSFAGGAGTEAFFGQGTRLTVV.

This rearrangement joins TRBV27 to TRBJ1-2; no clear D. The germline gives CDR1 MNHEY, CDR2 SMNVEV (reference sequence). Deletions cut 5 bases from V and 1 base from J, with 23 bases between. The CDR3 covers 18 residues. The DNA of the CDR3 is TGTGCCAGCAGTCCGTCCGGAGATATATTAATATATAACTATGGCTACACCTTC. Protein sequence: CASSPSGDILIYNYGYTF.

In nucleotides, the CDR3 is TGTGCCAGCAGTGAATACCAGGGGACGGGCTATGGCTACACCTTC. Translating gives CASSEYQGTGYGYTF. The gene calls are TRBV25-1 and TRBJ1-2, with D tentatively TRBD1 (6 bases). Per the germline V gene, CDR1 is MGHDK and CDR2 is SYGVNS. This CDR3 is built from 15 residues. V was trimmed by 0 bases and J by 4 bases, leaving 12 bases between them.

The chain combines TRBV7-2 with TRBJ2-1, with TRBD1 identical over 9 bases. CDR3 length equals 13 residues. V lost 4 bases to trimming and J lost 10 bases; unmatched junction nucleotides: 5. CDR1 is SGHTA, CDR2 FQGNSA, per germline. In DNA form, the CDR3 reads TGTGCCAGCAGCTACGGACAGGGGAGGGAGCAGTTCTTC. Its translation: CASSYGQGREQFF.

Points on this clone: The same CDR3 can be traced to other DNA sequences in this sample. The chain uses TRBV7-2 and TRBJ1-2; 7 bases align to TRBD1. This CDR3 is 15 amino acids long. Germline assignment: CDR1 SGHTA and CDR2 FQGNSA. Trimming took 0 bases from V and 4 from J; bases not matched to a gene: 5. The CDR3 reads CASSLAGQSSYGYTF. The CDR3 nucleotides read TGTGCCAGCAGCTTAGCGGGACAGTCTAGCTATGGCTACACCTTC.

This sequence joins TRBV10-3 and TRBJ2-6; D is unclear. The CDR3 loop spans 16 amino acids. From germline, CDR1 is ENHRY and CDR2 SYGVKD. V was shortened by 0 bases and J by 0 bases, with 6 bases between the two germline ends. CDR3 DNA sequence: TGTGCCATCAGTGAGTCGCGGAACTCTGGGGCCAACGTCCTGACTTTC. This sequence encodes CAISESRNSGANVLTF.